The present TCR beta chain was sequenced within a study of identical twins. General study results and limits: Partial confounding of zero-insertion analyses by invariant MAIT and iNKT cells was possible. Carriage of fewer insertions was seen in abundant cord blood beta clonotypes, whereas memory repertoires showed none. Monozygotic twins shared more out-of-frame TCR alpha than recombination models predicted.

Trimming at V came to 0 bases and at J to 8 bases, leaving 10 bases not matched to a gene. This CDR3 is built from 16 residues. This clonotype turned up a few times. The antigen is unknown. A template switching step contributed a universal primer site, while unique molecular identifiers were present in the cDNA. TCRdb re-analysed the 5' RACE reads in MiXCR, keeping a single row per CDR3 protein. This table has about 900,000 distinct CDR3 sequences, about 12% appearing once. These data were also reused for a study on yellow fever vaccine responses in identical twins.

The TCR sequence derives from a woman between 18 and 29 years old in good health. Sequenced: PBMCs. The chain links TRBV12-3 or TRBV12-4 to TRBJ2-1; 7 positions agree with TRBD2. CDR3 sequence: CASSLAVRLAGHEQFF. In DNA form, the CDR3 reads TGTGCCAGCAGTTTAGCCGTTCGACTAGCAGGCCATGAGCAGTTCTTC.